The rows below give T cell receptor beta chains drawn from one sample of a study of graft-versus-host responses after intestinal transplantation. Produced via immunoSEQ multiplex PCR; TCRdb's table is partial and in-frame only. The table includes several thousand clones, 80% to 85% detected once. The sample here was ileum tissue, taken about 130 days after intestinal transplantation. Every receptor here comes from a human patient who received an intestinal transplant, so some T cells may come from the graft donor. The CDR3 runs from the conserved cysteine through the conserved F or W. Each record gives: V gene, D gene, CDR3 length, J gene, clone size, CDR3 DNA, CDR3 protein. A D gene is named only where the DNA matches it firmly. The listing skips clone size in some rows; elsewhere it reads once, few, many or a size class.

TRBV6-4,TRBD1,13,TRBJ1-2,NA,TGTGCCAGCAGTCAGGGGGCTAACTATGGCTACACCTTC,CASSQGANYGYTF
TRBV28,TRBD1,17,TRBJ2-2,NA,TGTGCCAGCAGTTCCTCTAGGGACAGGGGGCTGTCCGGGGAGCTGTTTTTT,CASSSSRDRGLSGELFF
TRBV7-2,TRBD1,14,TRBJ2-3,NA,TGTGCCAGCAGCGCATACGGGACAGCGGATACGCAGTATTTT,CASSAYGTADTQYF
TRBV6-1,TRBD1,14,TRBJ1-2,NA,TGTGCCAGCAGTGATACCTGGACAGGCTATGGCTACACCTTC,CASSDTWTGYGYTF
TRBV7-8,NA,13,TRBJ2-7,NA,TGTGCCTCGTCTTCGTCTTTTTTCGACGAGCAGTACTTC,CASSSSFFDEQYF
TRBV5-6,NA,19,TRBJ1-2,large,TGTGCCAGCAGCTTCGTTAAAGAGAACAGTCTCAAAATTAACTATGGCTACACCTTC,CASSFVKENSLKINYGYTF
TRBV27,NA,15,TRBJ2-7,NA,TGTGCCAGCAGTTTTATTGCGACCCTACGGCACGAGCAGTACTTC,CASSFIATLRHEQYF
TRBV19,TRBD1,16,TRBJ1-4,NA,TGTGCCAGCCGGTCCTTTTCGGGACAGGATAATGAAAAACTGTTTTTT,CASRSFSGQDNEKLFF
TRBV5-1,NA,15,TRBJ2-3,NA,TGCGCCAGCAGCTTAGGGGGAGTCGGCACAGATACGCAGTATTTT,CASSLGGVGTDTQYF
TRBV18,NA,15,TRBJ2-7,few,TGTGCCAGCTCACTCGACAGGACCTCCTCCTACGAGCAGTACTTC,CASSLDRTSSYEQYF
TRBV7-8,TRBD2,17,TRBJ2-1,NA,TGTGCCAGCAGCCACCTAGCTAGCGGGAGGGCGGCCAATGAGCAGTTCTTC,CASSHLASGRAANEQFF
TRBV7-6,NA,15,TRBJ1-2,NA,TGTGCCAGCAGCCCATACCCGGCCCCCTTCTATGGCTACACCTTC,CASSPYPAPFYGYTF
TRBV13,NA,12,TRBJ2-7,few,TGTGCCAGCAGCTATGACAGATACGAGCAGTACTTC,CASSYDRYEQYF
TRBV10-2,NA,15,TRBJ2-6,NA,TGCGCCAGCAGAGCACGCCCTGATGGGGCCAACGTCCTGACTTTC,CASRARPDGANVLTF
TRBV6-5,TRBD1,13,TRBJ1-4,once,TGTGCCAGCAGTCCGACAGGGTTTGAAAAACTGTTTTTT,CASSPTGFEKLFF
TRBV28,NA,13,TRBJ2-7,NA,TGTGCCAGCAGTTGGGGGAGAGCCTACGAGCAGTACTTC,CASSWGRAYEQYF
TRBV27,NA,16,TRBJ2-1,NA,TGTGCCAGCAGTTTATACGTGGACACCTCCTACAATGAGCAGTTCTTC,CASSLYVDTSYNEQFF
TRBV2,NA,13,TRBJ2-7,few,TGTGCCAGCAGTGGCGACAGTACGGTGGAGCAGTACTTC,CASSGDSTVEQYF
TRBV13,NA,16,TRBJ1-2,NA,TGTGCCAGCAGCTTCTACAGGACCTTGGGGGGCTATGGCTACACCTTC,CASSFYRTLGGYGYTF
TRBV10-3,NA,14,TRBJ2-2,NA,TGTGCCACAAAAAAGGGACGGGACACCGGGGAGCTGTTTTTT,CATKKGRDTGELFF
TRBV19,NA,13,TRBJ1-5,NA,TGTGCCAGTAGCTTGACAGATAATCAGCCCCAGCATTTT,CASSLTDNQPQHF
TRBV7-9,NA,13,TRBJ2-7,NA,TGTGCCAGCAGCTGGGACAACTCCTACGAGCAGTACTTC,CASSWDNSYEQYF
TRBV4-2,TRBD1,16,TRBJ1-4,few,TGTGCCAGCAGCCAAGATCCCGGGACAGGGGTAGAAAAACTGTTTTTT,CASSQDPGTGVEKLFF
TRBV7-3,TRBD2,15,TRBJ2-5,NA,TGTGCCAGCAGCTTAACCGGGACTAGGGAAGAGGCCCAGTACTTC,CASSLTGTREEAQYF
TRBV7-3,NA,15,TRBJ2-3,NA,TGTGCCAGCAGCTTAACGCCATCCCAGGGGGATACGCAGTATTTT,CASSLTPSQGDTQYF
TRBV9,NA,17,TRBJ2-5,NA,TGTGCCAGCAGCGAGACTCCAGGGGCTTGGGGCCAAGAGACCCAGTACTTC,CASSETPGAWGQETQYF
TRBV28,TRBD2,12,TRBJ2-1,NA,TGTGCCAGCAGTCTGGTAGCGGGAGGACGGTTCTTC,CASSLVAGGRFF
TRBV5-1,TRBD1,16,TRBJ1-1,NA,TGCGCCAGCAGCTTGGCCGTTTACAGGGGAAGGACTGAAGCTTTCTTT,CASSLAVYRGRTEAFF
TRBV4-2,NA,14,TRBJ1-4,few,TGTGCCAGCAGCCAAGGGGGGGCAGTAGAAAAACTGTTTTTT,CASSQGGAVEKLFF
TRBV6-9,NA,16,TRBJ1-5,NA,TGTGCCAGCAGGCCCTATGACGGCAGTCTTAAGAAGCCCCAGCATTTT,CASRPYDGSLKKPQHF
TRBV4-2,NA,14,TRBJ2-1,NA,TGTGCCAGCAGCCAAGATGGGTCAGGGGATGAGCAGTTCTTC,CASSQDGSGDEQFF
TRBV5-1,NA,15,TRBJ1-2,NA,TGCGCCAGCAGCTTGGCATCAGGGTCCCTCTATGGCTACACCTTC,CASSLASGSLYGYTF
TRBV13,NA,13,TRBJ2-3,NA,TGTGCCAGCAGCTTAGCCCCAGGGGATACGCAGTATTTT,CASSLAPGDTQYF
TRBV6-1,TRBD1,15,TRBJ2-1,NA,TGTGCCAGCAGGTTGGACAGGGCGCGCTACAATGAGCAGTTCTTC,CASRLDRARYNEQFF
TRBV6-1,NA,15,TRBJ2-7,NA,TGTGCCAGCAGTGAATTGCCAGTAAGCTCCTACGAGCAGTACTTC,CASSELPVSSYEQYF
TRBV2,NA,14,TRBJ1-5,large,TGTGCCAGCAGTTCATGGGACCTCAATCAGCCCCAGCATTTT,CASSSWDLNQPQHF
TRBV5-1,TRBD1,16,TRBJ2-5,few,TGCGCCAGCAGCCCGGTAGGGACAGAACCCTGGGAGACCCAGTACTTC,CASSPVGTEPWETQYF
TRBV7-8,NA,13,TRBJ2-7,NA,TGTGCCAGCAGCCGAACAGGGTCCCACGAGCAGTACTTC,CASSRTGSHEQYF
TRBV4-1,TRBD2,15,TRBJ2-1,NA,TGCGCCAGCAGCCAAGGGGGAGCGGGAGGGGTTGAGCAGTTCTTC,CASSQGGAGGVEQFF
TRBV6-5,TRBD2,15,TRBJ2-7,NA,TGTGCCAGCAGTTTGGGACTAGCGGGGGGCTACGAGCAGTACTTC,CASSLGLAGGYEQYF
TRBV18,NA,15,TRBJ2-1,NA,TGTGCCAGCTCACCATGGGAGTGGCCCTACAATGAGCAGTTCTTC,CASSPWEWPYNEQFF
TRBV2,NA,16,TRBJ1-2,NA,TGTGCCAGCCGGGCGAGGCGAGGCGATTCTAACTATGGCTACACCTTC,CASRARRGDSNYGYTF
TRBV7-7,TRBD1,15,TRBJ2-5,once,TGTGCCAGCAGCTTGGGCGGGACAGGGGAGGAGACCCAGTACTTC,CASSLGGTGEETQYF